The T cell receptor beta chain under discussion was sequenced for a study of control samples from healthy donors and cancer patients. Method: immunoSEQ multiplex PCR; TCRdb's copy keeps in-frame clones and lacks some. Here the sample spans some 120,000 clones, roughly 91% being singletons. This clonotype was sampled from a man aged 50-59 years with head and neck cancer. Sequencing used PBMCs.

The CDR3 spells CASSQVGSPEAFF. The CDR3, as DNA: TGTGCCAGCAGCCAAGTGGGGTCCCCTGAAGCTTTCTTT. V usage is TRBV3-1 (or the pseudogene TRBV3-2) and J usage is TRBJ1-1, with D hard to call. Germline assignment: CDR1 LGHDT and CDR2 YNNKEL (reference sequence). The V end lost 1 base, the J end lost 6 bases, and 9 bases lay between the germline ends. This CDR3 has 13 amino acids.